These 25 T cell receptor beta chains originate from one sample sequenced in a study of shared clonotypes between healthy human individuals. Profiling relied on immunoSEQ multiplex PCR, and the TCRdb table lists in-frame clones only, not all of them. The sample shows 750,000 to 1,000,000 clones, 80% to 95% of them seen only once. CD45RO-negative cells were positively selected for CCR7, leaving out terminally differentiated effector memory CD45RA+ cells. Sequencing was performed on naive CD8+ T cells sorted from blood. Every receptor here comes from a man aged 25 to 40 in good health.

J is TRBJ2-7 and V is TRBV28; D gene unclear. The CDR3 has 12 amino acids. V gave up 7 bases and J gave up 2 bases, with 9 bases separating them. Germline lookup yields CDR1 MDHEN and CDR2 SYDVKM. The CDR3 coding sequence is TGTGCCAGCAATAGCATCACCTACGAGCAGTACTTC. This sequence encodes CASNSITYEQYF.

The genes are TRBV7-6 and TRBJ1-1, with D possibly matching TRBD1 (6 bases). V lost 5 bases to trimming and J lost 1 base, with 14 bases between them. The CDR3 covers 15 residues. Looked up from germline, CDR1 is SGHVS and CDR2 is FNYEAQ. CDR3 region: CASSPAPTGNTEAFF. CDR3 bases: TGTGCCAGCAGCCCCGCGCCGACAGGGAACACTGAAGCTTTCTTT.

The chain carries TRBV27 and TRBJ1-2, with D unclear. Germline V gene lookup returns CDR1 MNHEY and CDR2 SMNVEV (reference sequence). Between the trimmed V and J ends, which lost 5 bases and 3 bases, there was a span of 16 bases. The CDR3 loop spans 15 amino acids. Written as DNA, the CDR3 is TGTGCCAGCAGTCCCTCCTCCGGCAGCCACTATGGCTACACCTTC. Translating it yields CASSPSSGSHYGYTF.

The V call is TRBV10-2, the J call TRBJ2-7; 10 nucleotides agree with TRBD2. CDR1 is WSHSY, CDR2 SAAADI, per germline. V trimming: 7 bases; J trimming: 3 bases; junction bases outside the gene matches: 9. This CDR3 spans 15 amino acids. The CDR3 here is CASTGVAGGFYEQYF. CDR3 nucleotides: TGCGCCAGCACCGGGGTAGCGGGGGGTTTCTACGAGCAGTACTTC.

This chain uses TRBV27 with TRBJ2-1, with 7 bases aligning to TRBD2. The ends lost 11 bases at V and 3 bases at J; junction bases unmatched: 7. The CDR3 covers 13 residues. Germline-derived CDR1 and CDR2 are MNHEY and SMNVEV (reference sequence). The CDR3 DNA is TGTGCCGGACGGACTAGTAGCTACAATGAGCAGTTCTTC. As protein: CAGRTSSYNEQFF.

The chain employs TRBV28 and TRBJ2-1; 12 bases are a match to TRBD2. The V and J ends lost 2 bases and 0 bases, in that order; junction bases with no gene match: 8. Germline lookup yields CDR1 MDHEN and CDR2 SYDVKM. The CDR3 runs to 19 residues. The DNA of the CDR3 is TGTGCCAGCAGTTTAGGTGCTAGCGGGAGGGCCCGCTCCTACAATGAGCAGTTCTTC. Protein product: CASSLGASGRARSYNEQFF.

The chain carries TRBV19 and TRBJ1-4; TRBD1 agrees at 10 bases. The CDR3 covers 14 residues. Losses at the gene ends were 9 bases for V and 8 bases for J; bases not matched to a gene: 9. Per germline, CDR1 LNHDA and CDR2 SQIVND (reference sequence). CDR3 region: CASTTGGSWEKLFF. In DNA, the CDR3 is TGTGCCAGCACGACAGGGGGCTCCTGGGAAAAACTGTTTTTT.

CDR3 sequence reads: CASSPLTGRDEQFF. In DNA, the CDR3 is TGCGCCAGCAGCCCTTTGACAGGGCGGGATGAGCAGTTCTTC. The chain joins TRBV4-1 to TRBJ2-1, with 7 bases aligning to TRBD1. This CDR3 contains 14 residues. Germline V gives CDR1 MGHRA, CDR2 YSYEKL. Trimming at V came to 4 bases and at J to 8 bases, leaving 8 bases not matched to a gene.

V usage is TRBV27 and J usage is TRBJ2-1, with D possibly TRBD1 on 6 matching bases. This CDR3 spans 15 amino acids. CDR1 is MNHEY and CDR2 is SMNVEV in the germline V gene (reference sequence). Trimming stripped 8 bases from V and 4 bases from J, with 18 bases between. The CDR3 DNA is TGTGCCAGCTCCTTAGGGGGTCTCAAGTACAATGAGCAGTTCTTC. Translated: CASSLGGLKYNEQFF.

The chain combines TRBV2 with TRBJ2-7; perhaps TRBD2 as D (5 bases). Germline values: CDR1 SNHLY, CDR2 FYNNEI. V was shortened by 5 bases and J by 0 bases, with 14 bases between the two germline ends. The CDR3 sequence is 15 residues long. CDR3 protein: CASSKSTGSSYEQYF. In DNA form, the CDR3 reads TGTGCCAGCAGTAAAAGTACGGGGAGCTCCTACGAGCAGTACTTC.

This clone was recorded once. This sample also contains other DNA sequences that code for the same CDR3. This chain connects TRBV11-2 to TRBJ2-7, with 8 nucleotides matching TRBD1. With 1 base clipped from V and 4 bases from J, the junction kept 3 bases outside the gene matches. The CDR3 spans 14 residues. The V gene's germline CDR1 is SGHAT and CDR2 FQNNGV. This chain's CDR3 is CASSLAQGAYEQYF. Here the CDR3 DNA reads TGTGCCAGCAGCTTAGCCCAGGGGGCGTACGAGCAGTACTTC.

Remarks on this clone: Distinct nucleotide sequences in the sample also encode this CDR3. The chain is built from TRBV29-1 and TRBJ2-7; D perhaps matches TRBD2 (6 bases). This CDR3 spans 13 amino acids. The germline CDR1 and CDR2 sequences are SQVTM and ANQGSEA. V was shortened by 0 bases and J by 2 bases, with 8 bases between the two germline ends. Here the CDR3 DNA reads TGCAGCGTTGAAGATCGGGAGACCTACGAGCAGTACTTC. It encodes CSVEDRETYEQYF.

V is TRBV19 and J is TRBJ2-3; 13 bases align to TRBD2. This CDR3 comprises 19 residues. J gave up 5 bases and V 10 bases, and 21 bases lay outside the gene matches. The germline V gene has CDR1 LNHDA and CDR2 SQIVND (reference sequence). The CDR3 coding sequence is TGTGCCACCGCTGAACTAGCGGGAGGGCCGGGGGTGTTAGGAGATACGCAGTATTTT. Translation gives CATAELAGGPGVLGDTQYF.

V is TRBV7-9 and J is TRBJ2-1; D perhaps matches TRBD2 (6 bases). V was trimmed by 6 bases and J by 4 bases, leaving 19 bases between them. Per germline, CDR1 SEHNR and CDR2 FQNEAQ (reference sequence). The CDR3 contains 16 residues. This CDR3 reads CASRRGGLTLYNEQFF. DNA of the CDR3: TGTGCCAGCAGACGAGGTGGACTAACCTTATACAATGAGCAGTTCTTC.

This clone was picked up one time. The chain uses TRBV7-2 and TRBJ2-1, with TRBD1 matching over 8 bases. Losses at the gene ends were 5 bases for V and 0 bases for J; bases not matched to a gene: 12. The CDR3 covers 18 residues. Germline lookup yields CDR1 SGHTA and CDR2 FQGNSA. CDR3 in amino acids: CASSPRPGQALSYNEQFF. CDR3 coding DNA: TGTGCCAGCAGCCCACGTCCGGGACAGGCCCTCTCCTACAATGAGCAGTTCTTC. Full variable domain (remainder filled in from reference TRBV7-2 and TRBJ2-1): GAGVSQSPSNKVTEKGKDVELRCDPISGHTALYWYRQSLGQGLEFLIYFQGNSAPDKSGLPSDRFSAERTGGSVSTLTIQRTQQEDSAVYLCASSPRPGQALSYNEQFFGPGTRLTVL.

CDR3 coding DNA: TGCGCCAGCAGTCAAGGGGGTGGAGGGACAGGTGGTGAAAAACTGTTTTTT. This sequence encodes CASSQGGGGTGGEKLFF. The V and J genes are TRBV23-1 and TRBJ1-4; TRBD1 agrees at 8 bases. TRBV23-1 is noted as an ORF with a role that remains uncertain. V trimming: 2 bases; J trimming: 7 bases; junction bases outside the gene matches: 12. The CDR3 runs 17 residues.

The J gene is TRBJ1-1, the V gene TRBV28; tentatively, D is TRBD1 (6 bases). V gave up 6 bases and J gave up 6 bases, with 17 bases separating them. CDR3 length: 14 amino acids. CDR1 MDHEN and CDR2 SYDVKM come from the germline V gene. The CDR3 region has the DNA TGTGCCAGCAGCCCAACAGGGTTGGGCGCTGAAGCTTTCTTT. Amino acids: CASSPTGLGAEAFF. Full variable domain (rest looked up from reference TRBV28 and TRBJ1-1): DVKVTQSSRYLVKRTGEKVFLECVQDMDHENMFWYRQDPGLGLRLIYFSYDVKMKEKGDIPEGYSVSREKKERFSLILESASTNQTSMYLCASSPTGLGAEAFFGQGTRLTVV.

Of note for this clone: In the same sample, other DNA sequences code for this CDR3. This rearrangement joins TRBV5-6 to TRBJ2-7; 11 positions agree with TRBD2. Germline V gene data show CDR1 as SGHDT and CDR2 as YYEEEE. This CDR3 is built from 14 residues. V shed 4 bases, J shed 2 bases, and the junction held 2 bases outside the gene matches. CDR3 nucleotides: TGTGCCAGCAGCCTTAGCGGGAGGGCCTACGAGCAGTACTTC. Residues: CASSLSGRAYEQYF.

The chain has TRBV29-1 and TRBJ1-5; 7 bases match TRBD1. In germline, CDR1 is SQVTM, CDR2 ANQGSEA. J was trimmed by 6 bases and V by 3 bases; bases with no gene match: 8. The CDR3 runs to 14 residues. CDR3 DNA sequence: TGCAGCGTTGATGAGACAGGGACGGGTCAGCCCCAGCATTTT. It yields the protein CSVDETGTGQPQHF. The full variable domain, completed using reference TRBV29-1 and TRBJ1-5, is SAVISQKPSRDICQRGTSLTIQCQVDSQVTMMFWYRQQPGQSLTLIATANQGSEATYESGFVIDKFPISRPNLTFSTLTVSNMSPEDSSIYLCSVDETGTGQPQHFGDGTRLSIL.

This chain links TRBV19 with TRBJ1-1, with 7 bases lining up with TRBD1. J was trimmed by 7 bases and V by 4 bases; bases with no gene match: 15. From germline, CDR1 is LNHDA and CDR2 SQIVND (reference sequence). The CDR3 totals 16 residues. CDR3: CASSTSPTGWEDEAFF. In nucleotides, the CDR3 is TGTGCCAGTAGTACCTCACCGACAGGGTGGGAAGATGAAGCTTTCTTT.

In regard to this clone: At one end the junction does not follow the germline gene, possibly because of a read error. The same CDR3 is also encoded by other DNA sequences in this sample. The chain uses TRBV7-7 and TRBJ2-1, with D maybe TRBD2 (6 bases). CDR3 length: 15 residues. Germline V gives CDR1 SSHAT, CDR2 FNYEAQ (reference sequence). CDR3 region: CASSLDGSSYNEQFF. In DNA form, the CDR3 reads TGTGCTAGCAGCTTAGACGGGAGCTCCTACAATGAGCAGTTCTTC.

The sample holds one count of this clone. The gene calls are TRBV27 and TRBJ1-1; a weak D match, TRBD1 (5 bases). Germline CDR1 and CDR2: MNHEY and SMNVEV (reference sequence). CDR3 length equals 13 residues. The V and J ends lost 8 bases and 5 bases respectively, with 15 bases between them. CDR3 sequence: CASHRRSQTEAFF. CDR3 sequence (DNA): TGTGCCAGCCACAGGCGCAGCCAGACTGAAGCTTTCTTT.

This clone was counted once. The gene calls are TRBV6-5 and TRBJ2-1, with D possibly matching TRBD1 (9 bases). The CDR3 consists of 15 residues. Deletions cut 8 bases from V and 3 bases from J, with 17 bases between. The germline CDR1 and CDR2 sequences are MNHEY and SVGAGI. CDR3 region: CASRGGQGNYNEQFF. DNA of the CDR3: TGTGCCAGCCGGGGGGGACAGGGCAACTACAATGAGCAGTTCTTC.

The genes are TRBV5-1 and TRBJ2-3; tentatively, D is TRBD1 or TRBD2 (6 bases each). Trimming cost V 6 bases and J 1 base, with 18 bases left between them. This CDR3 has 16 residues. Germline V gene data show CDR1 as SGHRS and CDR2 as YFSETQ. For the CDR3, the DNA is TGCGCCAGCACCCTAGAGTGGGGGGCGGGCACAGATACGCAGTATTTT. Translation gives CASTLEWGAGTDTQYF.

This clone was counted between two and nine times. J is TRBJ2-7 and V is TRBV27; D is possibly TRBD2 (5 bases). The V and J ends lost 3 bases and 7 bases respectively, with 13 bases between them. The germline V gene has CDR1 MNHEY and CDR2 SMNVEV (reference sequence). This CDR3 has 13 residues. This CDR3 is CASSFIRTGEQYF. DNA of the CDR3: TGTGCCAGCAGTTTCATAAGGACGGGGGAGCAGTACTTC.